This T cell receptor beta chain derives from a study of T-cell reconstitution after alpha-beta-depleted transplantation in children. This clonotype was seen ten or more times. No antigen is known for it. General observations from the study: It was newly produced T cells that mostly accounted for T-cell counts and diversity one year after transplant. Reported findings indicate that, about two months after transplant, alpha-beta T cells came from several hundred expanded clones, which were derived from non-depleted graft cells.

This CDR3 contains 15 residues. Germline V gene data show CDR1 as MNHEY and CDR2 as SMNVEV (reference sequence). After removal of 6 bases from V and 7 bases from J, the junction contained 12 bases not matched to a gene. A TCRbeta library incorporating unique molecular identifiers was prepared. In TCRdb, the PCR reads were re-called with MiXCR into one record per CDR3 protein. The sample holds 440,000 or so distinct CDR3 sequences, over 40% seen once. The sequence came from a girl aged 2 to 9 with aplastic anemia, due to receive a stem cell transplant. The specimen comprised PBMCs, sampled before TCRalphabeta/CD19-depleted stem cell transplant. This rearrangement joins TRBV27 to TRBJ2-1; the match to TRBD2 covers 7 bases. The CDR3 protein is CASRIIAGGLNEQFF. CDR3 sequence (DNA): TGTGCCAGCAGGATAATAGCGGGTGGCCTGAATGAGCAGTTCTTC.